This record looks at one T cell receptor beta chain sequence and its context. The data were obtained in a study of CD8 T cells in ankylosing spondylitis. Germline values: CDR1 DFQATT, CDR2 SNEGSKA (reference sequence). V shed 6 bases and J shed 1 base, with 15 bases lying between them. The CDR3 length is 14 residues. Each CDR3 protein gets one entry after TCRdb re-called the 5' RACE reads with MiXCR. The sample lists some 90,000 distinct CDR3 sequences, around 30% seen once, with about 60% in the top ten. This clonotype was obtained from a male donor with ankylosing spondylitis or in good health (not recorded which). What was sequenced was blood, either unsorted or a sorted T cell fraction (not recorded which). The chain has TRBV20-1 and TRBJ1-1; D is undetermined. The CDR3 DNA follows: TGCAGTGCCACGGCTATCGTTACGAACACTGAAGCTTTCTTT. As protein: CSATAIVTNTEAFF.